These 5 T cell receptor beta chains share one sample of origin, sequenced in a study of OX40 agonist ivuxolimab in advanced cancers. Assay: immunoSEQ multiplex PCR; the TCRdb copy retains only in-frame clones and omits some. The table shows about 96,000 clones, with approximately 80% occurring only once. The sequencing here drew on CD4+ or CD8+ T cells sorted from blood, taken in a trial of the OX40 agonist ivuxolimab. The origin of the receptors is an adult with an advanced solid tumor such as melanoma, head and neck, liver or kidney cancer.

The table lists this clone with a count of one. The chain joins TRBV9 to TRBJ2-1; no firm D call. With 3 bases removed from V and 0 bases from J, the gap between germline ends came to 7 bases. The CDR3 runs 14 residues. The V gene's germline CDR1 is SGDLS and CDR2 YYNGEE. This CDR3 is CASSGPLSYNEQFF. Here the CDR3 DNA reads TGTGCCAGCAGCGGGCCCCTCTCCTACAATGAGCAGTTCTTC.

The rearrangement uses TRBV5-6 and TRBJ1-6, with D tentatively TRBD1 (6 bases). Germline CDR1 is SGHDT and CDR2 is YYEEEE. Deletions cut 5 bases from V and 0 bases from J, with 18 bases between. The CDR3 consists of 18 residues. CDR3 sequence: CASRLRRDTSSYNSPLHF. The CDR3 nucleotides are TGTGCCAGCAGACTCCGCCGGGACACGAGCTCCTATAATTCACCCCTCCACTTT.

The rearrangement joins TRBV11-2 to TRBJ2-1; 11 bases are a match to TRBD2. Germline trimming cut 5 bases from V and 4 bases from J; bases unmatched to any gene: 16. Germline CDR1 and CDR2: SGHAT and FQNNGV. The length of the CDR3 is 19 residues. CDR3 sequence: CASSQQGATSGRQYNEQFF. In DNA, the CDR3 is TGTGCCAGCAGCCAGCAAGGGGCTACTAGCGGGAGACAATACAATGAGCAGTTCTTC. Using reference TRBV11-2 and TRBJ2-1 for the parts outside the CDR3, the full variable domain is EAGVAQSPRYKIIEKRQSVAFWCNPISGHATLYWYQQILGQGPKLLIQFQNNGVVDDSQLPKDRFSAERLKGVDSTLKIQPAKLEDSAVYLCASSQQGATSGRQYNEQFFGPGTRLTVL.

This clone was observed a single time. The CDR3 loop reads CASSPEGGLIQETQYF. The CDR3 DNA reads as TGTGCCAGCAGTCCCGAGGGCGGACTAATACAAGAGACCCAGTACTTC. The V call is TRBV11-2, the J call TRBJ2-5; maybe TRBD2 (6 bases). The CDR3 is made up of 16 amino acids. Germline CDR1 and CDR2: SGHAT and FQNNGV. V lost 6 bases, J lost 2 bases, and 19 bases lay in between.

This chain joins TRBV25-1 and TRBJ1-2, with 8 bases aligning to TRBD1. The CDR3 is made up of 14 amino acids. The V gene's germline CDR1 is MGHDK and CDR2 SYGVNS. V gave up 7 bases and J gave up 7 bases; unmatched junction bases: 11. CDR3 protein: CASKATGGDGGYTF. In DNA, the CDR3 is TGTGCCAGCAAGGCCACAGGGGGGGACGGTGGCTACACCTTC.